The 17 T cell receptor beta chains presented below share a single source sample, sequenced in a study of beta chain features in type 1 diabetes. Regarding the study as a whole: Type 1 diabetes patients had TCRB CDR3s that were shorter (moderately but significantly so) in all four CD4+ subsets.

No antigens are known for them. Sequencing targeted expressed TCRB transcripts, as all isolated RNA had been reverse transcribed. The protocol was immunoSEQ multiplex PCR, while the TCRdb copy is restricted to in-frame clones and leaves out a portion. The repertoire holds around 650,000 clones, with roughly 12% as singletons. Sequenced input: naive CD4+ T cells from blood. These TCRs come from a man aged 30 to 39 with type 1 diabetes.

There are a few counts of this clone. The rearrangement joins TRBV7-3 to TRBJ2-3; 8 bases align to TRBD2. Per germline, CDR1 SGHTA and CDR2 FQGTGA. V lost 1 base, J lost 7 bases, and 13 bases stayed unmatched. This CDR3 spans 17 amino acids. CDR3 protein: CASSLKRLGGAAHTQYF. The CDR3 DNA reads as TGTGCCAGCAGCTTAAAGCGGCTCGGGGGGGCCGCGCATACGCAGTATTTT.

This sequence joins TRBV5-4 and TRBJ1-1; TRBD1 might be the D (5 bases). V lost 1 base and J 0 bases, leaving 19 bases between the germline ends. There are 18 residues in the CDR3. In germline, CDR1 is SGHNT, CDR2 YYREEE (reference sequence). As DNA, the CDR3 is TGTGCCAGCAGCTTGCTATTAGATAGTACAGGCATGAACACTGAAGCTTTCTTT. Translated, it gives CASSLLLDSTGMNTEAFF.

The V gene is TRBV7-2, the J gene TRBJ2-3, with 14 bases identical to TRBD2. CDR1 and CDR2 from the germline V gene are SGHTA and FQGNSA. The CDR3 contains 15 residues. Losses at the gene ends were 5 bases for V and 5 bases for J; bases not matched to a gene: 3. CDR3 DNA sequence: TGTGCCAGCAGCCGACTAGCGGGGGGGATAGATACGCAGTATTTT. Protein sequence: CASSRLAGGIDTQYF. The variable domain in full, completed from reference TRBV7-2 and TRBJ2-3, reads GAGVSQSPSNKVTEKGKDVELRCDPISGHTALYWYRQSLGQGLEFLIYFQGNSAPDKSGLPSDRFSAERTGGSVSTLTIQRTQQEDSAVYLCASSRLAGGIDTQYFGPGTRLTVL.

CDR3 residues: CAWSKGDGNTIYF. The CDR3 bases are TGTGCCTGGAGTAAGGGTGATGGAAACACCATATATTTT. The chain joins TRBV30 to TRBJ1-3; D not certain. Trimming stripped 2 bases from V and 3 bases from J, with 8 bases between. The CDR3 consists of 13 residues. Germline-derived CDR1 and CDR2 are GTSNPN and SVGIG (reference sequence).

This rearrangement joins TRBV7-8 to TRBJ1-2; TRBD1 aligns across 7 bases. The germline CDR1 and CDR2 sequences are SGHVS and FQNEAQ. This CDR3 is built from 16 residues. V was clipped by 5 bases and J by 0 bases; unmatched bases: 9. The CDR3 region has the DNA TGTGCCAGCAGCCCCGGGACAGCGCCGACTAACTATGGCTACACCTTC. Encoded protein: CASSPGTAPTNYGYTF.

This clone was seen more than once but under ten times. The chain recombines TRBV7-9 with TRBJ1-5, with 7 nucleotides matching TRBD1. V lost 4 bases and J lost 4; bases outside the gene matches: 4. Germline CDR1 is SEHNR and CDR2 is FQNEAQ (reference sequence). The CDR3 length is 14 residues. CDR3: CASSSTGFNQPQHF. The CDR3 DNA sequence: TGTGCCAGCAGCTCGACAGGGTTTAATCAGCCCCAGCATTTT.

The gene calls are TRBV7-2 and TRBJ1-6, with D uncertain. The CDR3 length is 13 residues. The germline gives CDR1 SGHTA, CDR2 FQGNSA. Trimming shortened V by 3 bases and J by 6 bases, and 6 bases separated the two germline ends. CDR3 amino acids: CASSLGSNSPLHF. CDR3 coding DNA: TGTGCCAGCAGCTTGGGGAGTAATTCACCCCTCCACTTT.

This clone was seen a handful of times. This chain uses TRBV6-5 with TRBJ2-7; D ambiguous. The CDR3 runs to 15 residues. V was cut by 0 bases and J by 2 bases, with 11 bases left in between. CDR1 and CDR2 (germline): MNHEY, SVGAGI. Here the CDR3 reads CASSYSLGGPYEQYF. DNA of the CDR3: TGTGCCAGCAGTTACTCGTTGGGTGGACCCTACGAGCAGTACTTC.

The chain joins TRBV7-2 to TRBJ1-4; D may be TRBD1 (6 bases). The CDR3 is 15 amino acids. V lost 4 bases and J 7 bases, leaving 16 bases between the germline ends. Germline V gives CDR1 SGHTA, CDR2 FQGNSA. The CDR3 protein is CASSSHYRDGEKLFF. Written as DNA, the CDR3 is TGTGCCAGCAGCTCGCACTACAGGGATGGTGAAAAACTGTTTTTT. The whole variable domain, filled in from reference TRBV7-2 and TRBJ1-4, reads GAGVSQSPSNKVTEKGKDVELRCDPISGHTALYWYRQSLGQGLEFLIYFQGNSAPDKSGLPSDRFSAERTGGSVSTLTIQRTQQEDSAVYLCASSSHYRDGEKLFFGSGTQLSVL.

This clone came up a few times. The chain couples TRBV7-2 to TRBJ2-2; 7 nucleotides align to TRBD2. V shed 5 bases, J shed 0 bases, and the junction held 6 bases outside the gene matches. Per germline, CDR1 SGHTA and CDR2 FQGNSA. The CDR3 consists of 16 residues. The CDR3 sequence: CASSPDGLANTGELFF. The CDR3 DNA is TGTGCCAGCAGCCCGGACGGACTAGCGAACACCGGGGAGCTGTTTTTT.

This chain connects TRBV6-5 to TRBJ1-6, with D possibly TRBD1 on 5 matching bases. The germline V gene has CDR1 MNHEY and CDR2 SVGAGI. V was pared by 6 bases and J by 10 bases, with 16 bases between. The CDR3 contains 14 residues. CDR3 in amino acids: CASSWDFPPSPLHF. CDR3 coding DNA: TGTGCCAGCAGCTGGGACTTCCCGCCCTCACCCCTCCACTTT.

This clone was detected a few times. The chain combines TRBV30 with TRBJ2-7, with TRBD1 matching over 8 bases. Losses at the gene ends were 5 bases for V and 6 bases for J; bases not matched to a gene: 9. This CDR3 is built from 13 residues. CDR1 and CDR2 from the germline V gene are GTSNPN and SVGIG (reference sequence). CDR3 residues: CAWGQGLLREQYF. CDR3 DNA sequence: TGTGCCTGGGGACAGGGATTACTACGCGAGCAGTACTTC.

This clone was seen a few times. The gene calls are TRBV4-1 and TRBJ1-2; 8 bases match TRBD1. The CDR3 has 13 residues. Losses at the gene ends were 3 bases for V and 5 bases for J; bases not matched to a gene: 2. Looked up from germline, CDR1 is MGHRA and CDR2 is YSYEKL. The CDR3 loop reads CASSQDRVYGYTF. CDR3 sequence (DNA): TGCGCCAGCAGCCAGGACAGGGTTTATGGCTACACCTTC.

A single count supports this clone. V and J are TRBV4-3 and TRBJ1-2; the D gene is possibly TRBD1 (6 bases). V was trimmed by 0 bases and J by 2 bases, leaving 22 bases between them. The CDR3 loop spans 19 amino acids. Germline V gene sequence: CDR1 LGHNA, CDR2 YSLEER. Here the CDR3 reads CASSQERPPTAGANYGYTF. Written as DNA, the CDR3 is TGCGCCAGCAGCCAAGAGAGGCCCCCGACAGCAGGGGCAAACTATGGCTACACCTTC.

CDR3: CSAPYYEQYF. CDR3 bases: TGCAGTGCTCCCTACTACGAGCAGTACTTC. This chain links TRBV20-1 with TRBJ2-7, with no clear D. The CDR3 consists of 10 residues. Germline CDR1 is DFQATT and CDR2 is SNEGSKA (reference sequence). Trimming cost V 5 bases and J 3 bases, with 5 bases left between them.

CDR3 protein: CAGLDRVGTLEKLFF. The CDR3 coding sequence is TGTGCCGGGCTGGACAGGGTGGGGACTCTAGAAAAACTGTTTTTT. The rearrangement joins TRBV30 to TRBJ1-4, with TRBD1 matching 8 bases. The CDR3 covers 15 residues. CDR1 is GTSNPN and CDR2 is SVGIG in the germline V gene (reference sequence). Losses at the gene ends were 8 bases for V and 8 bases for J; bases not matched to a gene: 16. Full variable domain (outside the CDR3, taken from reference TRBV30 and TRBJ1-4): SQTIHQWPATLVQPVGSPLSLECTVEGTSNPNLYWYRQAAGRGLQLLFYSVGIGQISSEVPQNLSASRPQDRQFILSSKKLLLSDSGFYLCAGLDRVGTLEKLFFGSGTQLSVL.

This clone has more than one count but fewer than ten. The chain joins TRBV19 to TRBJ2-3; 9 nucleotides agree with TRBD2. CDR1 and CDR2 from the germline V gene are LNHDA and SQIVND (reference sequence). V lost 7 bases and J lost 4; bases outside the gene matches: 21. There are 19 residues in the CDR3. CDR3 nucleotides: TGTGCCAGTACCCCGCGGCCAAGCGGGGGGAGCGGACGGGCAGATACGCAGTATTTT. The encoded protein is CASTPRPSGGSGRADTQYF.